This T cell receptor beta chain was recovered during a study of blood T cell repertoires in COVID-19. This clone was observed a single time. Authors' methods: Counts of nucleated cells, estimated from reference gene primer amplification, were obtained. Some clones are missing from TCRdb's copy, which holds only in-frame ones; the method was immunoSEQ multiplex PCR. V, J and clone size are those of that table, while D and trimming were read from the DNA. The sample carries roughly 250,000 clones, 70% to 80% recorded once. This CDR3 is 14 amino acids long. The V end was cut by 3 bases, the J end by 4 bases, with 8 bases between. Germline V CDR1 and CDR2: SGHDT, YYEEEE.

The sequence was collected from a woman over 75 with acute or convalescent COVID-19. The chain links TRBV5-6 to TRBJ1-6, with a tentative D call TRBD1 (6 bases). Input material: peripheral blood. Here the CDR3 reads CASSSQGYNSPLHF. The CDR3 DNA is TGTGCCAGCAGCTCCCAGGGGTATAATTCACCCCTCCACTTT.